Below, 10 T cell receptor beta chains from the same sample are listed, as sequenced in a study of blood T cell repertoires in COVID-19. Some clones are missing from TCRdb's copy, which holds only in-frame ones; the method was immunoSEQ multiplex PCR. Among around 59,000 clones listed, roughly 88% were seen once. Source material: peripheral blood. Receptors were obtained from a man between 60 and 75 years old with acute or convalescent COVID-19.

The chain couples TRBV7-8 to TRBJ2-7, with a weak D call TRBD1 (5 bases). Looked up from germline, CDR1 is SGHVS and CDR2 is FQNEAQ. The CDR3 extends over 14 amino acids. Trimming stripped 1 base from V and 2 bases from J, with 9 bases between. The CDR3 region is CASSLGGLTYEQYF. In nucleotides, the CDR3 is TGTGCCAGCAGCTTAGGGGGCCTTACCTACGAGCAGTACTTC.

In its sample, this clone was seen a few times. The gene calls are TRBV30 and TRBJ1-2, with 9 nucleotides matching TRBD1. Trimming cost V 6 bases and J 1 base; bases outside gene matches: 3. This CDR3 is 13 amino acids long. Germline CDR1 is GTSNPN and CDR2 is SVGIG (reference sequence). The CDR3 nucleotides are TGTGCCTGTCACAGGGGGCTTAACTATGGCTACACCTTC. Its protein product is CACHRGLNYGYTF.

The chain recombines TRBV27 with TRBJ1-1; TRBD1 might be the D (5 bases). From germline, CDR1 is MNHEY and CDR2 SMNVEV (reference sequence). V lost 5 bases, J lost 7 bases, and 23 bases lay in between. The CDR3 is made up of 16 amino acids. The CDR3 coding sequence is TGTGCCAGCAGTCCCGATTACGGGGGGACGGAACGTGAAGCTTTCTTT. Protein sequence: CASSPDYGGTEREAFF.

The chain uses TRBV20-1 and TRBJ1-5; TRBD1 agrees at 9 bases. V lost 3 bases, J lost 7 bases, and 7 bases stayed unmatched. Germline CDR1 is DFQATT and CDR2 is SNEGSKA (reference sequence). CDR3 size: 14 residues. CDR3 residues: CSASRQGVGQPQHF. The CDR3 region has the DNA TGCAGTGCTAGTAGACAGGGGGTAGGGCAGCCCCAGCATTTT.

The J gene is TRBJ1-1, the V gene TRBV3-1 (or the pseudogene TRBV3-2); maybe TRBD1 (6 bases). V lost 4 bases to trimming and J lost 3 bases, with 12 bases between them. CDR1 is LGHDT and CDR2 is YNNKEL in the germline V gene (reference sequence). The CDR3 contains 14 residues. The CDR3 DNA reads TGTGCCAGCAGCCGCAGGGGCGCGGACACTGAAGCTTTCTTT. As protein: CASSRRGADTEAFF.

J is TRBJ1-6 and V is TRBV5-5; TRBD1 aligns across 8 bases. The germline V gene encodes CDR1 SGHKS and CDR2 YYEKEE (reference sequence). CDR3 length: 15 amino acids. J was trimmed by 4 bases and V by 6 bases; bases with no gene match: 6. The CDR3 sequence: CASKQGVIYNSPLHF. CDR3 coding DNA: TGTGCCAGCAAACAGGGGGTAATATATAATTCACCCCTCCACTTT. Complete variable domain (other parts from reference TRBV5-5 and TRBJ1-6): DAGVTQSPTHLIKTRGQQVTLRCSPISGHKSVSWYQQVLGQGPQFIFQYYEKEERGRGNFPDRFSARQFPNYSSELNVNALLLGDSALYLCASKQGVIYNSPLHFGNGTRLTVT.

The chain is built from TRBV5-1 and TRBJ1-6; the D gene is possibly TRBD1 (5 bases). Trimming pared 0 bases from V and 2 bases from J, leaving 6 bases between. The germline CDR1 and CDR2 sequences are SGHRS and YFSETQ. The CDR3 loop spans 15 amino acids. The CDR3 spells CASSLGQPYNSPLHF. CDR3 coding DNA: TGCGCCAGCAGCTTGGGACAGCCCTATAATTCACCCCTCCACTTT.

This chain links TRBV5-4 with TRBJ2-7; D perhaps matches TRBD1 (5 bases). The V end lost 2 bases, the J end lost 1 base, and 7 bases lay between the germline ends. The CDR3 runs 13 residues. The germline CDR1 and CDR2 sequences are SGHNT and YYREEE (reference sequence). This CDR3 is CASSLGESYEQYF. CDR3 coding DNA: TGTGCCAGCAGCTTAGGGGAATCCTACGAGCAGTACTTC. The variable domain in full, with the rest retrieved from reference TRBV5-4 and TRBJ2-7, is ETGVTQSPTHLIKTRGQQVTLRCSSQSGHNTVSWYQQALGQGPQFIFQYYREEENGRGNFPPRFSGLQFPNYSSELNVNALELDDSALYLCASSLGESYEQYFGPGTRLTVT.

The J gene is TRBJ2-7, the V gene TRBV19; 8 nucleotides align to TRBD1. This CDR3 spans 14 amino acids. Germline V gene lookup returns CDR1 LNHDA and CDR2 SQIVND (reference sequence). After removal of 8 bases from V and 3 bases from J, the junction contained 9 bases not matched to a gene. For the CDR3, the DNA is TGTGCCAGTGGTAAAATCGGACAGGGCTACGAGCAGTACTTC. Amino acid sequence: CASGKIGQGYEQYF.

The rearrangement links TRBV18 to TRBJ1-1, with D maybe TRBD1 (5 bases). In germline, CDR1 is KGHSH, CDR2 LQKENI. The ends were cut back, 6 bases at V and 4 bases at J, with 21 bases in the middle. CDR3 length: 16 amino acids. CDR3 sequence: CASSLVNGAYGTEAFF. As DNA, the CDR3 is TGTGCCAGCTCGCTGGTGAATGGGGCTTACGGCACTGAAGCTTTCTTT. The full variable domain, in which reference TRBV18 and TRBJ1-1 provide the parts outside the CDR3, is NAGVMQNPRHLVRRRGQEARLRCSPMKGHSHVYWYRQLPEEGLKFMVYLQKENIIDESGMPKERFSAEFPKEGPSILRIQQVVRGDSAAYFCASSLVNGAYGTEAFFGQGTRLTVV.